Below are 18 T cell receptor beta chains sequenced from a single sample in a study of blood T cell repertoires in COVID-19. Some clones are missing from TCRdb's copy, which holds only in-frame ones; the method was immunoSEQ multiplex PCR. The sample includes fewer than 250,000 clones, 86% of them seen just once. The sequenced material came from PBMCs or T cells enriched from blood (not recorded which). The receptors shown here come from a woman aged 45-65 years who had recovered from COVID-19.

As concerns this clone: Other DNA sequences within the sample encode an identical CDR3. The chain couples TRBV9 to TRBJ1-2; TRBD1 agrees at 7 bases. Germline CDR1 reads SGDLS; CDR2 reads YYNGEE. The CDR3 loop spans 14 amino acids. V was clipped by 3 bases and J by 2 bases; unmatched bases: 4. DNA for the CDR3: TGTGCCAGCAGCGCCAGACAGGGAAACTATGGCTACACCTTC. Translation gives CASSARQGNYGYTF.

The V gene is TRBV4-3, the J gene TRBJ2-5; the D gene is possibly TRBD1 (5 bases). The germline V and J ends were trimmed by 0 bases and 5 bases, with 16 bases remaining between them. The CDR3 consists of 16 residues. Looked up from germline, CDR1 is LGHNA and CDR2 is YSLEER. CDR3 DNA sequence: TGCGCCAGCAGCCAAGATTGGGCAGGGTCAGGGGAGACCCAGTACTTC. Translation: CASSQDWAGSGETQYF.

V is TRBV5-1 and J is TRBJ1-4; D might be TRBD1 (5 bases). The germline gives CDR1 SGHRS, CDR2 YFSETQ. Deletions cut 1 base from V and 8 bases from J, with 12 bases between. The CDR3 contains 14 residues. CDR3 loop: CASSLRAGREKLFF. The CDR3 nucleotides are TGCGCCAGCAGCTTGAGGGCAGGGAGGGAAAAACTGTTTTTT.

The CDR3 spells CSVVRLGDTQYF. Written as DNA, the CDR3 is TGCAGCGTTGTCAGGTTGGGCGATACGCAGTATTTT. J is TRBJ2-3 and V is TRBV29-1; D unresolved. Germline V gives CDR1 SQVTM, CDR2 ANQGSEA. Trimming pared 4 bases from V and 6 bases from J, leaving 11 bases between. CDR3 length: 12 amino acids.

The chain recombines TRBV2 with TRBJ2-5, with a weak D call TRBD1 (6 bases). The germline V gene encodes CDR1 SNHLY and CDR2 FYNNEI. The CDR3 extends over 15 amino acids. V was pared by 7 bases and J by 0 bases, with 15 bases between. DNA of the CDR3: TGTGCCAGCACAGGGGAGCAGTCGTACCAAGAGACCCAGTACTTC. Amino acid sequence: CASTGEQSYQETQYF. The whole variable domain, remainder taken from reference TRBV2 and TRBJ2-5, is EPEVTQTPSHQVTQMGQEVILRCVPISNHLYFYWYRQILGQKVEFLVSFYNNEISEKSEIFDDQFSVERPDGSNFTLKIRSTKLEDSAMYFCASTGEQSYQETQYFGPGTRLLVL.

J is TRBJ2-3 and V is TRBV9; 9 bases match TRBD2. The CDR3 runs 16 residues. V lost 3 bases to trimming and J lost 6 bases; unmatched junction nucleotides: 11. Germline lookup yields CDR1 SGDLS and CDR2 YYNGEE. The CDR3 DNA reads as TGTGCCAGCAGCGACATTAGCGGGAGTACCGCTGATACGCAGTATTTT. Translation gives CASSDISGSTADTQYF.

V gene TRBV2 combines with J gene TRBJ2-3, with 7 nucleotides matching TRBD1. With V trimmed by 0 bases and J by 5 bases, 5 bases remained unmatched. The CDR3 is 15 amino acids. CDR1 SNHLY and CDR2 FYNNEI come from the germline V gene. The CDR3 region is CASSEAVPGGDTQYF. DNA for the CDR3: TGTGCCAGCAGTGAAGCGGTGCCAGGGGGAGATACGCAGTATTTT.

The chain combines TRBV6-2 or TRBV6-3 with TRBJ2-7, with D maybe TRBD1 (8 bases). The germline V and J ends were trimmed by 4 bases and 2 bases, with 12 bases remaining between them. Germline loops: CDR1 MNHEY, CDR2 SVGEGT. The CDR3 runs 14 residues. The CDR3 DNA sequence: TGTGCCAGCAGTTTCACAGGGGGGGCCTACGAGCAGTACTTC. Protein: CASSFTGGAYEQYF.

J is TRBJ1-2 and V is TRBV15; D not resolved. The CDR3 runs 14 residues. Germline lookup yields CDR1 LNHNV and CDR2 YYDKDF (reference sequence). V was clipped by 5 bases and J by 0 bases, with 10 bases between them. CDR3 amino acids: CATSPREANYGYTF. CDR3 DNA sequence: TGTGCCACCAGCCCCCGGGAAGCTAACTATGGCTACACCTTC.

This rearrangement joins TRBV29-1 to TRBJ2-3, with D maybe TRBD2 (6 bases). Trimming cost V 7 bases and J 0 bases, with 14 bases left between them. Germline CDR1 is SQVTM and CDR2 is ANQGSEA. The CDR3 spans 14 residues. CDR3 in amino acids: CSAAEGLSTDTQYF. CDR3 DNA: TGCAGCGCGGCGGAGGGCCTTAGCACAGATACGCAGTATTTT.

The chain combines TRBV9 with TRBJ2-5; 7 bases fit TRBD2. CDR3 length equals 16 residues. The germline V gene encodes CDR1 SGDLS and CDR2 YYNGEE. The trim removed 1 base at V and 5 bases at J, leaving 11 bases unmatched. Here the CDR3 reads CASSVSVAGAGETQYF. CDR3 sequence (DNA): TGTGCCAGCAGCGTATCGGTTGCGGGAGCCGGGGAGACCCAGTACTTC.

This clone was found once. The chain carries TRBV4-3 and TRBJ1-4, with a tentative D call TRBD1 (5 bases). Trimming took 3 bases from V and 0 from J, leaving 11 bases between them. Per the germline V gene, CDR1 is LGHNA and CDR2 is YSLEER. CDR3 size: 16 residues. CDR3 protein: CASSQAGGATNEKLFF. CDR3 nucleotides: TGCGCCAGCAGCCAGGCGGGAGGGGCAACTAATGAAAAACTGTTTTTT.

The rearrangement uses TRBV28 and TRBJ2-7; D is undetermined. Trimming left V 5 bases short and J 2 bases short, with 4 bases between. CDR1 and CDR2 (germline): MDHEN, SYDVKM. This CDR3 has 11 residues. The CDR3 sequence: CASSRAYEQYF. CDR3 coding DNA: TGTGCCAGCAGTCGGGCCTACGAGCAGTACTTC.

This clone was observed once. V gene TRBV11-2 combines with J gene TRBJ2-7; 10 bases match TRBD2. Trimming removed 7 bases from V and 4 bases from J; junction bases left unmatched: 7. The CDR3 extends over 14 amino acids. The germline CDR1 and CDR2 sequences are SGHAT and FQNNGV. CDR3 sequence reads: CASTRTSGPYEQYF. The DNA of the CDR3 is TGTGCCAGCACCCGGACTAGCGGTCCGTACGAGCAGTACTTC.

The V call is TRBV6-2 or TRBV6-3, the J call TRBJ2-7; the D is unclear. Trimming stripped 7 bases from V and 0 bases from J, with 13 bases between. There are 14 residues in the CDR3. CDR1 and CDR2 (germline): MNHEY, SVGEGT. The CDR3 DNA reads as TGTGCCAGCATCCCTGAGTATGCCTCCTACGAGCAGTACTTC. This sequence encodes CASIPEYASYEQYF.

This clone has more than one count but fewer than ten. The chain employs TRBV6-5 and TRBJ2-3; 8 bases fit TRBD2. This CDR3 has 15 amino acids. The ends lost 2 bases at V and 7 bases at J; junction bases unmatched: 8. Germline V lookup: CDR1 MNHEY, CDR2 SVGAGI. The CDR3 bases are TGTGCCAGCAGTTACCCCAGCGGGAGCGGCCATACGCAGTATTTT. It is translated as CASSYPSGSGHTQYF.

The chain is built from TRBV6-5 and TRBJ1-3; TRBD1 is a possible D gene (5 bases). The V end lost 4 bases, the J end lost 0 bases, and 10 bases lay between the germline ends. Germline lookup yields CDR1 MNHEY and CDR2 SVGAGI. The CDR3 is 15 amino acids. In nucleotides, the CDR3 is TGTGCCAGCAGTTCGTTTACAGGCTCTGGAAACACCATATATTTT. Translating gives CASSSFTGSGNTIYF.

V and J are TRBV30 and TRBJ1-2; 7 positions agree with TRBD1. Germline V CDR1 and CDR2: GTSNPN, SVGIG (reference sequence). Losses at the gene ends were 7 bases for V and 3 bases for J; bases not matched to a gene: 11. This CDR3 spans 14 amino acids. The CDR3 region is CASREGAYYYGYTF. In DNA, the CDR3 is TGTGCCTCCCGCGAGGGGGCTTATTACTATGGCTACACCTTC.